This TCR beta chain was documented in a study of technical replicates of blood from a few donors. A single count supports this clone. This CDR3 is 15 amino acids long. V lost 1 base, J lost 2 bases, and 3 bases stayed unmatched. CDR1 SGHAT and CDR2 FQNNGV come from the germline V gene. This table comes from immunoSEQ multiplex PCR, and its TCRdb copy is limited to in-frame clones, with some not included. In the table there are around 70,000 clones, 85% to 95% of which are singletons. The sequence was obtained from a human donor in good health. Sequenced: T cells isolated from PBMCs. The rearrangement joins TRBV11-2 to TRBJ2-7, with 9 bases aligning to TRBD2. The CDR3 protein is CASSLARTSAYEQYF. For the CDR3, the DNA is TGTGCCAGCAGCTTAGCCAGGACTAGCGCCTACGAGCAGTACTTC.